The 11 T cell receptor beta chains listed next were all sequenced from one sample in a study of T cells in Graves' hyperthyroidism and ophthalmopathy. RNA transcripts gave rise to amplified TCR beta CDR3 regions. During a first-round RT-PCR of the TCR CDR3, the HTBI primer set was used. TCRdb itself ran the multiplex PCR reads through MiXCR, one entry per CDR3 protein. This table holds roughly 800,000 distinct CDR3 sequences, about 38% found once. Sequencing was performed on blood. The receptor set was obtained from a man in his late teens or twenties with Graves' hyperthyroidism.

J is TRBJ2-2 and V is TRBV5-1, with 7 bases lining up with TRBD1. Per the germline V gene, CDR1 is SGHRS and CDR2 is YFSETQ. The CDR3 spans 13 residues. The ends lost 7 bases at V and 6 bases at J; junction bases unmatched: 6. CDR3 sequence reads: CASGLTGPGELFF. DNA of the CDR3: TGCGCCAGCGGCCTGACAGGGCCCGGGGAGCTGTTTTTT.

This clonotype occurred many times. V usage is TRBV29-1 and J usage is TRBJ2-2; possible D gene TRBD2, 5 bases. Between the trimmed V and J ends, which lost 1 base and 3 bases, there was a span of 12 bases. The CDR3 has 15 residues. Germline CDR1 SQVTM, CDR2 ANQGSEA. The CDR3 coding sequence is TGCAGCGTTGAAGTTCACGCGGACTACACCGGGGAGCTGTTTTTT. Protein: CSVEVHADYTGELFF.

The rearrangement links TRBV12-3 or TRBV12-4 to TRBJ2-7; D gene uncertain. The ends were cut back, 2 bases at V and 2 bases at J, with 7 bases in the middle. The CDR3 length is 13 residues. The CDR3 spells CASSLYRTYEQYF. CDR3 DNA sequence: TGTGCCAGCAGTTTATACAGAACCTACGAGCAGTACTTC.

The CDR3 here is CAISLALDEQYF. The CDR3 nucleotides read TGTGCCATCAGTTTAGCGCTCGACGAGCAGTACTTC. The chain recombines TRBV10-3 with TRBJ2-7, with D possibly TRBD2 on 5 matching bases. With 5 bases removed from V and 5 bases from J, the gap between germline ends came to 10 bases. The germline V gene has CDR1 ENHRY and CDR2 SYGVKD. This CDR3 is built from 12 residues.

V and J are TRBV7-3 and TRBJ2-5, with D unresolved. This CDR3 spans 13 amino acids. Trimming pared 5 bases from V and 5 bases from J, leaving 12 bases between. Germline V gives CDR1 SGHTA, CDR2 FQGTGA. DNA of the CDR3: TGTGCCAGCAGCCACTTAAAGGGCGAGACCCAGTACTTC. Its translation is CASSHLKGETQYF.

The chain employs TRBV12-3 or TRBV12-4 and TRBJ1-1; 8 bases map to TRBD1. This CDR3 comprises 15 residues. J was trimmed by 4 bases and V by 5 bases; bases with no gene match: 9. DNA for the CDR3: TGTGCCAGCAGTCATTGGCAGGGGGCGGGCACTGAAGCTTTCTTT. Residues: CASSHWQGAGTEAFF.

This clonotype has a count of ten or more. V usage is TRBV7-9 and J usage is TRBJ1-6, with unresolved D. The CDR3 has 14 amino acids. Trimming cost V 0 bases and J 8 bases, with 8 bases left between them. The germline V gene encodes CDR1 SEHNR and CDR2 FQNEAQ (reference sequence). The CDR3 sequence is CASSLARLDSPLHF. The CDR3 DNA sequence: TGTGCCAGCAGCTTAGCGCGACTTGATTCACCCCTCCACTTT. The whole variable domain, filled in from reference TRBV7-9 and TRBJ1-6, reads DTGVSQNPRHKITKRGQNVTFRCDPISEHNRLYWYRQTLGQGPEFLTYFQNEAQLEKSRLLSDRFSAERPKGSFSTLEIQRTEQGDSAMYLCASSLARLDSPLHFGNGTRLTVT.

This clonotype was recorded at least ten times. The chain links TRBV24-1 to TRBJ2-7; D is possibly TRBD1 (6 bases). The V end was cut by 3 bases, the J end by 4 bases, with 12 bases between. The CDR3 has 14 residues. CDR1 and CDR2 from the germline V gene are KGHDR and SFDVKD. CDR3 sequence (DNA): TGTGCCACCAGTGATACCTCCAGGGGATACGAGCAGTACTTC. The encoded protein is CATSDTSRGYEQYF.

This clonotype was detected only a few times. DNA for the CDR3: TGTGCCAGCAGCTCGAGACTAGCGGGTGCAGGCTACGAGCAGTACTTC. It is translated as CASSSRLAGAGYEQYF. The gene calls are TRBV13 and TRBJ2-7; the match to TRBD2 covers 10 bases. Trimming took 4 bases from V and 3 from J; bases not matched to a gene: 9. CDR1 and CDR2 (germline): PRHDT, FYEKMQ (reference sequence). CDR3 size: 16 residues.

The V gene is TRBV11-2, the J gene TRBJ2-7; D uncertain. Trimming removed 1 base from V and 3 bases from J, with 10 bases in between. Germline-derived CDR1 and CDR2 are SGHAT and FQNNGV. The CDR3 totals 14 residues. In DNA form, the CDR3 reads TGTGCCAGCAGCTTAGTCAGGATCGACTACGAGCAGTACTTC. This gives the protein CASSLVRIDYEQYF.

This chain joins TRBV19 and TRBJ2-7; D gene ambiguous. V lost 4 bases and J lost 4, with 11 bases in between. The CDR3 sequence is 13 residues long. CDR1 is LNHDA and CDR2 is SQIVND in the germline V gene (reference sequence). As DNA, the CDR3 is TGTGCCAGTAGTACCGACATTGGGTACGAGCAGTACTTC. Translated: CASSTDIGYEQYF.